A single sample is the source of the 31 T cell receptor beta chains below, sequenced in a study of cytomegalovirus exposure and HLA in healthy donors. The PCR employed 60 Vbeta primers together with 13 Jbeta primers. Produced via immunoSEQ multiplex PCR; TCRdb's table is partial and in-frame only. The table records about 86,000 clones, 70% to 75% of them present only once. The sequencing sample was made of PBMCs. All receptors derive from a woman aged 50 to 60 in good health and CMV-seropositive.

This chain connects TRBV28 to TRBJ1-2, with TRBD1 matching over 9 bases. Germline V lookup: CDR1 MDHEN, CDR2 SYDVKM. The J segment lost 7 bases and the V segment lost 10 bases, leaving 7 bases of the junction unmatched. The CDR3 is made up of 12 amino acids. CDR3 sequence (DNA): TGTGCCACTACACAGGGGGCCTCTGGCTACACCTTC. This encodes CATTQGASGYTF.

This clone was counted only a few times. The V call is TRBV25-1, the J call TRBJ2-5; TRBD2 agrees at 7 bases. Germline V CDR1 and CDR2: MGHDK, SYGVNS. The ends lost 4 bases at V and 7 bases at J; junction bases unmatched: 0. This CDR3 has 11 residues. CDR3 in amino acids: CASSASGTQYF. The CDR3 bases are TGTGCCAGCAGTGCTAGCGGGACCCAGTACTTC.

V and J are TRBV9 and TRBJ1-1; TRBD1 aligns across 7 bases. The CDR3 is made up of 14 amino acids. Germline CDR1 is SGDLS and CDR2 is YYNGEE. V shed 4 bases and J 4 bases; nucleotides not matched to a gene: 7. The CDR3 here is CASSPGGGLTEAFF. CDR3 nucleotide sequence: TGTGCCAGCAGCCCAGGAGGGGGCCTCACTGAAGCTTTCTTT.

CDR3 residues: CASSLKMDLRGYTF. CDR3 bases: TGTGCCAGCAGCTTAAAGATGGACTTAAGGGGCTACACCTTC. The chain uses TRBV13 and TRBJ1-2; D not certain. Germline loops: CDR1 PRHDT, CDR2 FYEKMQ (reference sequence). Trimming pared 2 bases from V and 8 bases from J, leaving 15 bases between. The CDR3 is 14 amino acids.

The J gene is TRBJ2-3, the V gene TRBV6-6; 14 nucleotides line up with TRBD2. The CDR3 is 15 amino acids. With 6 bases clipped from V and 6 bases from J, the junction kept 5 bases outside the gene matches. CDR1 and CDR2 from the germline V gene are MNHNY and SVGAGI (reference sequence). DNA for the CDR3: TGTGCCAGCAGCCCGGGACTAGCGGGAGCGGATACGCAGTATTTT. This gives the protein CASSPGLAGADTQYF.

The rearrangement links TRBV5-4 to TRBJ1-1; the match to TRBD1 covers 7 bases. From germline, CDR1 is SGHNT and CDR2 YYREEE (reference sequence). Trimming removed 4 bases from V and 5 bases from J; junction bases left unmatched: 11. The CDR3 consists of 15 residues. CDR3 in DNA: TGTGCCAGCAGCAACAGGGGCCCCTGGGGGACTGAAGCTTTCTTT. This sequence encodes CASSNRGPWGTEAFF.

The J gene is TRBJ2-2, the V gene TRBV7-3; no reliable D call. Germline V gives CDR1 SGHTA, CDR2 FQGTGA. Deletions cut 4 bases from V and 4 bases from J, with 7 bases between. This CDR3 is built from 13 residues. CDR3 loop: CASSSLSTGELFF. DNA for the CDR3: TGTGCCAGCAGCTCATTGAGCACCGGGGAGCTGTTTTTT.

The genes are TRBV13 and TRBJ1-1, with no clear D. V lost 4 bases and J lost 7, with 7 bases in between. The CDR3 extends over 11 amino acids. Germline V lookup: CDR1 PRHDT, CDR2 FYEKMQ (reference sequence). CDR3: CASSSDFEAFF. In nucleotides, the CDR3 is TGTGCCAGCAGCTCCGACTTTGAAGCTTTCTTT.

The chain is built from TRBV19 and TRBJ2-3; 8 nucleotides line up with TRBD1. Germline values: CDR1 LNHDA, CDR2 SQIVND (reference sequence). The junction had 4 bases not matched to a gene; V was cut back by 5 bases and J by 3 bases. The CDR3 runs to 14 residues. The CDR3 here is CASSPGGFTDTQYF. CDR3 nucleotide sequence: TGTGCCAGTAGTCCAGGGGGCTTTACAGATACGCAGTATTTT.

The gene calls are TRBV7-8 and TRBJ1-1, with D uncertain. Trimming left V 6 bases short and J 0 bases short, with 11 bases between. The CDR3 has 14 residues. Per germline, CDR1 SGHVS and CDR2 FQNEAQ. The DNA for the CDR3 is TGTGCCAGCAGTAGAAGTTCGATGAACACTGAAGCTTTCTTT. Protein product: CASSRSSMNTEAFF.

Only one count was recorded for this clone. The J gene is TRBJ2-3, the V gene TRBV6-1; TRBD2 aligns across 7 bases. With 4 bases clipped from V and 6 bases from J, the junction kept 22 bases outside the gene matches. CDR1 is MNHNS and CDR2 is SASEGT in the germline V gene. This CDR3 has 19 residues. The CDR3 is CASSGVRESSSGSHDTQYF. Written as DNA, the CDR3 is TGTGCCAGCAGTGGTGTTAGGGAATCTTCTAGCGGATCTCATGATACGCAGTATTTT.

This rearrangement joins TRBV15 to TRBJ1-1; D unclear. The germline CDR1 and CDR2 sequences are LNHNV and YYDKDF (reference sequence). The CDR3 has 14 amino acids. V lost 0 bases to trimming and J lost 6 bases, with 11 bases between them. The CDR3 DNA reads as TGTGCCACCAGCAGAGATCCGTTGGCATCTGAAGCTTTCTTT. Amino acids: CATSRDPLASEAFF.

This sequence joins TRBV30 and TRBJ2-1; 7 bases map to TRBD2. V gave up 3 bases and J gave up 4 bases; unmatched junction bases: 3. This CDR3 region has 13 residues. Germline V gives CDR1 GTSNPN, CDR2 SVGIG (reference sequence). Written as DNA, the CDR3 is TGTGCCTGGAGGCGGACTAGGTACAATGAGCAGTTCTTC. Translation gives CAWRRTRYNEQFF.

A single count supports this clone. This chain uses TRBV11-2 with TRBJ2-5; D is perhaps TRBD2 (5 bases). The germline CDR1 and CDR2 sequences are SGHAT and FQNNGV. The length of the CDR3 is 12 residues. V lost 3 bases to trimming and J lost 3 bases, with 5 bases between them. CDR3 protein: CASSLREETQYF. The CDR3 DNA follows: TGTGCCAGCAGCTTGAGGGAAGAGACCCAGTACTTC.

The chain uses TRBV11-1 and TRBJ2-7, with 15 nucleotides matching TRBD2. V was pared by 4 bases and J by 5 bases, with 6 bases of the junction left unmatched. Germline-derived CDR1 and CDR2 are SGHAT and FQDESV (reference sequence). The CDR3 is made up of 16 amino acids. CDR3 in amino acids: CASSSGTSGRRHEQYF. CDR3 in DNA: TGTGCCAGCAGCTCCGGGACTAGCGGGAGGCGACACGAGCAGTACTTC. The full variable domain, rest sourced from reference TRBV11-1 and TRBJ2-7, is EAEVAQSPRYKITEKSQAVAFWCDPISGHATLYWYRQILGQGPELLVQFQDESVVDDSQLPKDRFSAERLKGVDSTLKIQPAELGDSAMYLCASSSGTSGRRHEQYFGPGTRLTVT.

J is TRBJ2-7 and V is TRBV27, with no clear D. The germline CDR1 and CDR2 sequences are MNHEY and SMNVEV (reference sequence). This CDR3 spans 14 amino acids. Trimming stripped 6 bases from V and 6 bases from J, with 18 bases between. The CDR3 region has the DNA TGTGCCAGCAGCCGTCCTGGGCAGCTTATCGAGCAGTACTTC. Encoded protein: CASSRPGQLIEQYF.

The chain employs TRBV5-1 and TRBJ1-1, with 9 bases aligning to TRBD1. The junction had 8 bases not matched to a gene; V was cut back by 3 bases and J by 5 bases. Germline V gives CDR1 SGHRS, CDR2 YFSETQ. The CDR3 spans 15 residues. The CDR3 bases are TGCGCCAGCAGCTCGGGACAGGGAAGGGGGACTGAAGCTTTCTTT. Residues: CASSSGQGRGTEAFF.

The chain uses TRBV30 and TRBJ2-7, with 7 bases that match TRBD1. The V segment lost 3 bases and the J segment 3 bases; nucleotides outside the gene matches: 2. The CDR3 contains 12 residues. The V gene's germline CDR1 is GTSNPN and CDR2 SVGIG (reference sequence). The CDR3 region is CAWRGDSYEQYF. CDR3 coding DNA: TGTGCCTGGAGGGGGGACAGCTACGAGCAGTACTTC.

The J gene is TRBJ2-1, the V gene TRBV28; D is possibly TRBD2 (6 bases). With 5 bases removed from V and 6 bases from J, the gap between germline ends came to 14 bases. From germline, CDR1 is MDHEN and CDR2 SYDVKM. There are 14 residues in the CDR3. The CDR3, as DNA: TGTGCCAGCAGTCCTAGGAGGGTGACCAATGAGCAGTTCTTC. Its protein is CASSPRRVTNEQFF.

The chain combines TRBV6-1 with TRBJ2-1; 10 bases line up with TRBD2. The CDR3 totals 14 residues. With V trimmed by 4 bases and J by 7 bases, 4 bases remained unmatched. Germline lookup yields CDR1 MNHNS and CDR2 SASEGT. The CDR3 nucleotides are TGTGCCAGCAGTGCCGGGACTAGCGCGAATGAGCAGTTCTTC. Residues: CASSAGTSANEQFF.

CDR3 protein: CASSIVGDTEAFF. The CDR3 DNA sequence: TGTGCCAGTAGTATAGTGGGAGACACTGAAGCTTTCTTT. The gene calls are TRBV19 and TRBJ1-1; the D is unclear. Germline V gene sequence: CDR1 LNHDA, CDR2 SQIVND (reference sequence). CDR3 length: 13 amino acids. Trimming removed 1 base at V and 3 bases at J, with 6 bases between.

The rearrangement joins TRBV29-1 to TRBJ2-3; D is ambiguous. The germline V gene encodes CDR1 SQVTM and CDR2 ANQGSEA. Trimming left V 7 bases short and J 1 base short, with 12 bases between. This CDR3 has 13 amino acids. CDR3 loop: CSAGVSRTDTQYF. The CDR3 bases are TGCAGCGCCGGAGTTAGTCGCACAGATACGCAGTATTTT.

This clone is a singleton in its sample. This sequence joins TRBV10-1 and TRBJ1-1, with no clear D. V gave up 3 bases and J gave up 1 base, with 12 bases separating them. CDR1 WNHNN and CDR2 SYGVQD come from the germline V gene (reference sequence). CDR3 length: 15 amino acids. CDR3 sequence (DNA): TGCGCCAGCAGTGATACCGGGATGCCGAACACTGAAGCTTTCTTT. Translating it yields CASSDTGMPNTEAFF.

The chain combines TRBV9 with TRBJ2-7; 8 bases agree with TRBD1. V lost 4 bases and J lost 2; bases outside the gene matches: 5. CDR3 size: 14 residues. Germline-derived CDR1 and CDR2 are SGDLS and YYNGEE. CDR3 amino acids: CASSSGTGPYEQYF. In DNA form, the CDR3 reads TGTGCCAGCAGCTCAGGGACAGGCCCCTACGAGCAGTACTTC.

This rearrangement joins TRBV19 to TRBJ2-7; D may be TRBD2 (6 bases). Looked up from germline, CDR1 is LNHDA and CDR2 is SQIVND (reference sequence). The V end was cut by 3 bases, the J end by 7 bases, with 13 bases between. This CDR3 has 13 residues. The CDR3 protein is CASSIGPAGEQYF. CDR3 nucleotide sequence: TGTGCCAGTAGTATTGGGCCTGCGGGGGAGCAGTACTTC.

This clone appeared a single time. This chain links TRBV7-9 with TRBJ1-2; D gene unclear. The CDR3 is 15 amino acids. From germline, CDR1 is SEHNR and CDR2 FQNEAQ (reference sequence). V was clipped by 5 bases and J by 0 bases, with 13 bases between them. CDR3 in amino acids: CASSQATGTNYGYTF. The CDR3 nucleotides read TGTGCCAGCAGCCAAGCTACCGGGACTAACTATGGCTACACCTTC.

This clone is a singleton in its sample. The J gene is TRBJ1-4, the V gene TRBV18; D not resolved. CDR1 and CDR2 (germline): KGHSH, LQKENI. V shed 3 bases and J shed 5 bases, with 10 bases lying between them. The CDR3 extends over 14 amino acids. The CDR3 here is CASSPGGGNEKLFF. The CDR3 region has the DNA TGTGCCAGCTCACCGGGTGGAGGGAATGAAAAACTGTTTTTT.

The chain links TRBV6-1 to TRBJ1-2; D is perhaps TRBD1 (5 bases). Germline CDR1 reads MNHNS; CDR2 reads SASEGT. The CDR3 covers 13 residues. V was pared by 8 bases and J by 0 bases, with 10 bases between. CDR3 region: CASETVSNYGYTF. The CDR3 bases are TGTGCCAGCGAGACAGTATCTAACTATGGCTACACCTTC.

This clone has more than one count but fewer than ten. The chain combines TRBV6-1 with TRBJ2-1, with TRBD2 matching 9 bases. CDR1 and CDR2 from the germline V gene are MNHNS and SASEGT. CDR3 length: 13 residues. With 5 bases clipped from V and 9 bases from J, the junction kept 5 bases outside the gene matches. This CDR3 reads CASSPSGNVEQFF. The DNA for the CDR3 is TGTGCCAGCAGTCCTAGCGGGAATGTTGAGCAGTTCTTC.

The CDR3 spells CASSMQTGIRYGYTF. The CDR3 DNA reads TGTGCCAGCAGCATGCAAACAGGGATACGGTATGGCTACACCTTC. V gene TRBV7-2 combines with J gene TRBJ1-2; possibly TRBD1 for D (6 bases). The CDR3 contains 15 residues. Trimming took off 5 bases at V and 5 bases at J, with 18 bases between the two ends. Germline CDR1 reads SGHTA; CDR2 reads FQGNSA.

This chain joins TRBV28 and TRBJ2-5, with 9 positions matching TRBD2. The end of the DNA is better explained by TRBJ2-7, so the J call may be wrong. Germline V gene sequence: CDR1 MDHEN, CDR2 SYDVKM. CDR3 length: 15 amino acids. The CDR3 DNA reads TGTGCCAGCAGTTTTCGACTAGCGGACCTGGACGAGCAGTACTTC. Its protein is CASSFRLADLDEQYF.